These 4 T cell receptor beta chains originate from one sample sequenced in a study of OX40 agonist ivuxolimab in advanced cancers. Library creation used the immunoSEQ multiplex PCR assay. Not all clones reach the TCRdb copy of this immuneACCESS table, which keeps in-frame sequences only. Checked studies attribute under half of the gap to unresolved V genes and leave the rest unexplained. Here the sample has roughly 100,000 clones; 90% occur a single time. Of the sample, more than 0.15% falls within the top ten clones. The sequences come from CD4+ or CD8+ T cells sorted from blood, collected in a trial of the OX40 agonist ivuxolimab. The receptors come from an adult with an advanced solid tumor such as melanoma, head and neck, liver or kidney cancer.

The genes are TRBV10-3 and TRBJ2-1; TRBD1 aligns across 9 bases. The CDR3 contains 13 residues. V shed 6 bases, J shed 7 bases, and the junction held 4 bases outside the gene matches. In germline, CDR1 is ENHRY, CDR2 SYGVKD. The CDR3 spells CAIRGTGLNEQFF. The CDR3, as DNA: TGTGCCATCAGGGGGACAGGGCTAAATGAGCAGTTCTTC.

The table lists this clone with a count of one. The gene calls are TRBV6-1 and TRBJ1-1; perhaps TRBD1 as D (5 bases). V lost 4 bases to trimming and J lost 3 bases, with 15 bases between them. The CDR3 has 15 residues. Germline V CDR1 and CDR2: MNHNS, SASEGT. CDR3 amino acids: CASSGRGGIYTEAFF. In DNA form, the CDR3 reads TGTGCCAGCAGTGGACGGGGGGGGATCTACACTGAAGCTTTCTTT.

The sample holds one count of this clone. The chain uses TRBV6-1 and TRBJ1-5; 7 bases match TRBD1. Trimming took 8 bases from V and 2 from J; bases not matched to a gene: 9. There are 15 residues in the CDR3. Germline V gene sequence: CDR1 MNHNS, CDR2 SASEGT. CDR3 region: CASATQGVGNQPQHF. In nucleotides, the CDR3 is TGTGCCAGCGCCACTCAGGGGGTTGGCAATCAGCCCCAGCATTTT.

The rearrangement joins TRBV5-1 to TRBJ1-4; D not resolved. V lost 1 base and J lost 5, with 9 bases in between. CDR1 SGHRS and CDR2 YFSETQ come from the germline V gene. This CDR3 is built from 14 residues. The CDR3 here is CASSLSRTNEKLFF. The CDR3 nucleotides read TGCGCCAGCAGCTTGTCCAGAACAAATGAAAAACTGTTTTTT.